By its share, the clone carrying this T cell receptor beta chain is large. Antigen specificity is unknown. Treatment meaning: roughly 11-day PBMC culture with coronavirus spike peptide pools or control peptides (ViraFEST assay). An unexposed donor provided the CD4+ T cells, which were collected before the COVID-19 pandemic (2011-2018). Subject to cell availability, CD4+ T cells from unexposed donors were probed with SARS-CoV-2 S/N and four cold-coronavirus spikes. This sample is drawn from a study of vaccination and CD4 T cells after COVID-19. Background on the study: Overlapping spike pools from SARS-CoV-2 and HCoV-NL63, HCoV-OC43 and HCoV-229E served as culture stimuli.

CDR1 DFQATT and CDR2 SNEGSKA come from the germline V gene (reference sequence). The CDR3 covers 13 residues. The ends lost 5 bases at V and 3 bases at J; junction bases unmatched: 5. Sequencing of the DNA from cultured CD4+ T cells was carried out with the Oncomine TCR Beta short-read assay. The source of extracted genomic DNA was cultured CD4+ T cells. Each CDR3 protein is one row after TCRdb ran MiXCR on the PCR reads. The sample contains 1,200 to 1,500 distinct CDR3 sequences, roughly 12% of which appear only once. The chain uses TRBV20-1 and TRBJ1-1, with TRBD1 identical over 8 bases. The origin of this receptor is a human donor in good health. Material for sequencing was CD4+ T cells from blood, cultured in vitro. Here the CDR3 DNA reads TGCAGTGCTCCGACAGGGGCGGACACTGAAGCTTTCTTT. Protein product: CSAPTGADTEAFF.